The 27 T cell receptor beta chains presented below share a single source sample, sequenced in a study of blood T cell repertoires in COVID-19. Repertoires were generated with immunoSEQ multiplex PCR, while TCRdb's copy carries only in-frame clones and drops some. The sample has fewer than 180,000 clones; approximately 83% are singletons. The sequenced sample was peripheral blood. These receptors originate from a man between 65 and 85 years old with acute or convalescent COVID-19.

A few counts support this clone. The CDR3 coding sequence is TGTGCCAGCAGCGCGGGACAGTACCAAGAGACCCAGTACTTC. This translates into CASSAGQYQETQYF. The J gene is TRBJ2-5, the V gene TRBV21-1; TRBD1, as called in the table, went unchecked against the DNA. TRBV21-1 is designated a pseudogene. This CDR3 is built from 14 residues.

This clone turned up a few times. Mismatch with germline at one junction end may stem from a read error. The chain is built from TRBV7-7 and TRBJ2-1; D is perhaps TRBD1 (5 bases). Germline CDR1 reads SSHAT; CDR2 reads FNYEAQ (reference sequence). The CDR3 consists of 15 residues. The CDR3 loop reads CASSQDRFSYNEQFF. The CDR3 region has the DNA TGTGCTAGCAGCCAAGACAGATTCTCCTACAATGAGCAGTTCTTC.

V is TRBV6-5 and J is TRBJ2-3, with D possibly being TRBD2 (5 bases). The germline gives CDR1 MNHEY, CDR2 SVGAGI. The CDR3 is 14 amino acids. With 8 bases removed from V and 5 bases from J, the gap between germline ends came to 17 bases. The CDR3 spells CASAVEAVVDTQYF. The CDR3 DNA sequence: TGTGCCAGCGCGGTGGAGGCAGTAGTAGATACGCAGTATTTT.

The chain joins TRBV5-1 to TRBJ1-5; the match to TRBD1 covers 9 bases. CDR1 SGHRS and CDR2 YFSETQ come from the germline V gene. This CDR3 is built from 15 residues. Trimming took 3 bases from V and 4 from J; bases not matched to a gene: 5. The CDR3 loop reads CASSSGDRGNQPQHF. CDR3 bases: TGCGCCAGCAGCTCCGGAGACAGGGGGAATCAGCCCCAGCATTTT.

This rearrangement joins TRBV19 to TRBJ2-3; D ambiguous. This CDR3 spans 15 amino acids. The germline V gene has CDR1 LNHDA and CDR2 SQIVND (reference sequence). The ends were cut back, 1 base at V and 2 bases at J, with 10 bases in the middle. In nucleotides, the CDR3 is TGTGCCAGTAGTATAGCGGGTCAATACACAGATACGCAGTATTTT. This gives the protein CASSIAGQYTDTQYF.

V usage is TRBV5-1 and J usage is TRBJ2-3; perhaps TRBD2 as D (6 bases). CDR3 length equals 15 residues. Germline CDR1 is SGHRS and CDR2 is YFSETQ. Trimming removed 4 bases from V and 2 bases from J, with 14 bases in between. The CDR3 bases are TGCGCCAGCAGCACCTTGGCGGGAAACACAGATACGCAGTATTTT. Protein sequence: CASSTLAGNTDTQYF.

The V and J genes are TRBV2 and TRBJ2-5, with D perhaps matching TRBD2 (6 bases). The CDR3 runs 13 residues. CDR1 and CDR2 (germline): SNHLY, FYNNEI. V lost 2 bases, J lost 4 bases, and 8 bases lay in between. The DNA for the CDR3 is TGTGCCAGCAGTGAATTGGAGGGAGAGACCCAGTACTTC. It is translated as CASSELEGETQYF.

This chain connects TRBV24-1 to TRBJ1-4, with D uncertain. Trimming cost V 4 bases and J 7 bases, with 18 bases left between them. The CDR3 has 16 residues. From germline, CDR1 is KGHDR and CDR2 SFDVKD. CDR3 in amino acids: CATSEGTGGRSEKLFF. As DNA, the CDR3 is TGTGCCACCAGTGAAGGAACGGGAGGGCGGAGTGAAAAACTGTTTTTT.

The chain links TRBV29-1 to TRBJ2-4; TRBD1 aligns across 8 bases. Unmatched junction bases numbered 7, after V lost 6 bases and J lost 9 bases. CDR1 and CDR2 (germline): SQVTM, ANQGSEA. This CDR3 is 12 amino acids long. CDR3 nucleotide sequence: TGCAGCGTCTTTCCAACAGGGGGCATTCAGTACTTC. This translates into CSVFPTGGIQYF.

The chain joins TRBV28 to TRBJ2-7; 9 nucleotides match TRBD1. This CDR3 is built from 14 residues. J was trimmed by 5 bases and V by 5 bases; bases with no gene match: 7. CDR1 and CDR2 from the germline V gene are MDHEN and SYDVKM. The CDR3 is CASSPGQGSNEQYF. Here the CDR3 DNA reads TGTGCCAGCAGTCCCGGACAGGGGAGCAACGAGCAGTACTTC.

In its sample, this clone was seen once. The chain couples TRBV24-1 to TRBJ2-5; 8 nucleotides agree with TRBD1. The CDR3 is made up of 15 amino acids. Germline CDR1 is KGHDR and CDR2 is SFDVKD. The junction had 9 bases not matched to a gene; V was cut back by 7 bases and J by 3 bases. CDR3 loop: CATRPPGTGEETQYF. For the CDR3, the DNA is TGTGCCACCAGGCCCCCCGGGACAGGTGAAGAGACCCAGTACTTC.

Notes on this clone: The same CDR3 can be traced to other DNA sequences in this sample. DNA for the CDR3: TGTGCCAGCAGCTTGGAGGCAGGGTACGAGCAGTACTTC. Amino acid sequence: CASSLEAGYEQYF. The chain carries TRBV5-4 and TRBJ2-7, with D tentatively TRBD1 (5 bases). Trimming left V 0 bases short and J 4 bases short, with 8 bases between. The CDR3 consists of 13 residues. The germline V gene encodes CDR1 SGHNT and CDR2 YYREEE (reference sequence).

The chain recombines TRBV10-3 with TRBJ2-7, with TRBD1 as a possible D gene (5 bases). V dropped 3 bases and J dropped 4 bases, with 13 bases sitting between them. The CDR3 has 14 amino acids. Germline loops: CDR1 ENHRY, CDR2 SYGVKD. This CDR3 is CAISDGQGPYEQYF. The CDR3 DNA reads as TGTGCCATCAGTGATGGTCAGGGTCCATACGAGCAGTACTTC.

The V and J genes are TRBV5-1 and TRBJ2-1; D unresolved. CDR3 length equals 11 residues. Germline loops: CDR1 SGHRS, CDR2 YFSETQ. Trimming took 7 bases from V and 4 from J, leaving 6 bases between them. CDR3 residues: CASQAYNEQFF. The CDR3 nucleotides are TGCGCCAGCCAAGCGTACAATGAGCAGTTCTTC.

The rearrangement uses TRBV30 and TRBJ2-5, with D maybe TRBD2 (5 bases). Germline V gene data show CDR1 as GTSNPN and CDR2 as SVGIG (reference sequence). This CDR3 has 12 residues. V lost 0 bases to trimming and J lost 4 bases, with 6 bases between them. CDR3 sequence reads: CAWSVRGETQYF. For the CDR3, the DNA is TGTGCCTGGAGTGTACGGGGAGAGACCCAGTACTTC.

This clone was seen ten or more times. The chain joins TRBV29-1 to TRBJ1-2, with 10 bases that match TRBD1. J gave up 6 bases and V 4 bases, and 5 bases lay outside the gene matches. This CDR3 is built from 13 residues. The germline V gene has CDR1 SQVTM and CDR2 ANQGSEA. CDR3 region: CSVVGTGADGYTF. CDR3 sequence (DNA): TGCAGCGTTGTTGGGACAGGGGCAGATGGCTACACCTTC.

The genes are TRBV27 and TRBJ2-5; D gene ambiguous. V shed 2 bases and J shed 7 bases, with 11 bases lying between them. The CDR3 contains 13 residues. From germline, CDR1 is MNHEY and CDR2 SMNVEV (reference sequence). The CDR3 sequence: CASSLSQPGTQYF. CDR3 DNA: TGTGCCAGCAGTTTAAGCCAACCGGGGACCCAGTACTTC.

This clone was observed a handful of times. CDR3: CASHPSTGGRSPLHF. CDR3 coding DNA: TGTGCCAGCCACCCCTCGACAGGGGGACGATCACCCCTCCACTTT. J is TRBJ1-6 and V is TRBV19; 9 bases are a match to TRBD1. CDR1 is LNHDA, CDR2 SQIVND, per germline (reference sequence). The V and J ends lost 9 bases and 10 bases, in that order; junction bases with no gene match: 13. This CDR3 spans 15 amino acids.

This clone was recorded many times. V gene TRBV2 combines with J gene TRBJ2-1; 8 bases match TRBD2. The CDR3 runs 15 residues. The J segment lost 5 bases and the V segment lost 0 bases, leaving 3 bases of the junction unmatched. Per germline, CDR1 SNHLY and CDR2 FYNNEI. The CDR3 DNA sequence: TGTGCCAGCAGTGAAGCGGGACTAGTTAACAATGAGCAGTTCTTC. Translating gives CASSEAGLVNNEQFF. Full variable domain (missing parts from reference TRBV2 and TRBJ2-1): EPEVTQTPSHQVTQMGQEVILRCVPISNHLYFYWYRQILGQKVEFLVSFYNNEISEKSEIFDDQFSVERPDGSNFTLKIRSTKLEDSAMYFCASSEAGLVNNEQFFGPGTRLTVL.

The rearrangement links TRBV5-1 to TRBJ1-1; a possible D gene is TRBD1 (5 bases). The V gene's germline CDR1 is SGHRS and CDR2 YFSETQ. CDR3 length equals 14 residues. The ends were cut back, 3 bases at V and 1 base at J, with 10 bases in the middle. CDR3 sequence: CASSSSGGNTEAFF. The CDR3 DNA follows: TGCGCCAGCAGCTCATCCGGGGGGAACACTGAAGCTTTCTTT.

The gene calls are TRBV7-3 and TRBJ2-3; 8 nucleotides line up with TRBD2. Germline V lookup: CDR1 SGHTA, CDR2 FQGTGA. The J segment lost 0 bases and the V segment lost 5 bases, leaving 7 bases of the junction unmatched. CDR3 length: 16 amino acids. The CDR3 DNA reads as TGTGCCAGCAGCGACGGGACTAGGGAAAGCACAGATACGCAGTATTTT. Amino acids: CASSDGTRESTDTQYF.

The chain uses TRBV27 and TRBJ2-3; D remains ambiguous. The germline V gene has CDR1 MNHEY and CDR2 SMNVEV (reference sequence). The CDR3 covers 13 residues. V lost 2 bases and J 6 bases, leaving 9 bases between the germline ends. CDR3 loop: CASSLPSRDTQYF. CDR3 bases: TGTGCCAGCAGTTTACCCTCGCGGGATACGCAGTATTTT.

Written as DNA, the CDR3 is TGTGCCAGCAGCTTAGCGCGTCAAGTTTACAATGAGCAGTTCTTC. It is translated as CASSLARQVYNEQFF. The chain links TRBV7-6 to TRBJ2-1; D is uncertain. There are 15 residues in the CDR3. V was trimmed by 0 bases and J by 4 bases, leaving 10 bases between them. Germline CDR1 SGHVS, CDR2 FNYEAQ.

This clone was seen a few times. The rearrangement uses TRBV5-4 and TRBJ1-2; perhaps TRBD1 as D (6 bases). The CDR3 consists of 12 residues. Trimming left V 10 bases short and J 6 bases short, with 16 bases between. Per the germline V gene, CDR1 is SGHNT and CDR2 is YYREEE (reference sequence). The CDR3 region has the DNA TGTGCCGGATCACAGGGAATGCATGGCTACACCTTC. Its translation: CAGSQGMHGYTF.

V and J are TRBV7-8 and TRBJ2-3; TRBD2 agrees at 9 bases. This CDR3 region has 15 residues. Trimming removed 5 bases from V and 4 bases from J; junction bases left unmatched: 7. In germline, CDR1 is SGHVS, CDR2 FQNEAQ. CDR3 sequence: CASSAGTSFADTQYF. CDR3 in DNA: TGTGCCAGCAGCGCCGGGACTAGCTTCGCAGATACGCAGTATTTT.

The genes are TRBV28 and TRBJ1-1; 9 bases fit TRBD1. The germline V gene encodes CDR1 MDHEN and CDR2 SYDVKM. CDR3 size: 14 residues. Trimming at V came to 7 bases and at J to 6 bases, leaving 9 bases not matched to a gene. CDR3 nucleotides: TGTGCCAGCATCAAACAGGGGGCAATCGCTGAAGCTTTCTTT. Amino acids: CASIKQGAIAEAFF.

V gene TRBV11-2 combines with J gene TRBJ2-7, with 7 bases matching TRBD2. The CDR3 spans 15 residues. Germline CDR1 is SGHAT and CDR2 is FQNNGV. V lost 5 bases and J lost 4; bases outside the gene matches: 11. The chain's CDR3 is CASSPRASGRYEQYF. The CDR3 DNA is TGTGCCAGCAGCCCCCGGGCTAGCGGTCGATACGAGCAGTACTTC.